This T cell receptor (beta chain) came from a study of blood T cell repertoires in COVID-19. About the study: COVID-19 samples collected from the United States, Italy and Spain covered acute and convalescent phases.

Original data processing: Nucleated cell number was recorded as an estimate derived from reference gene primer amplification. Sequencing used immunoSEQ multiplex PCR; TCRdb keeps in-frame clones, though not all of them. Clone size and V and J calls were adopted from that table, with D and trimming inferred from the DNA. This repertoire shows a few hundred thousand clones, roughly 89% found once; its top ten account for approximately 5%. Germline CDR1 KGHDR, CDR2 SFDVKD. The V segment lost 5 bases and the J segment 6 bases; nucleotides outside the gene matches: 7. This CDR3 comprises 14 residues. The rearrangement links TRBV24-1 to TRBJ2-7, with 9 bases identical to TRBD1. This TCR derives from a woman in her thirties or forties who had recovered from COVID-19. The sequenced sample was peripheral blood. The CDR3 sequence: CATSGGQGLREQYF. The CDR3 nucleotides read TGTGCCACCAGTGGGGGACAGGGTCTTCGCGAGCAGTACTTC.